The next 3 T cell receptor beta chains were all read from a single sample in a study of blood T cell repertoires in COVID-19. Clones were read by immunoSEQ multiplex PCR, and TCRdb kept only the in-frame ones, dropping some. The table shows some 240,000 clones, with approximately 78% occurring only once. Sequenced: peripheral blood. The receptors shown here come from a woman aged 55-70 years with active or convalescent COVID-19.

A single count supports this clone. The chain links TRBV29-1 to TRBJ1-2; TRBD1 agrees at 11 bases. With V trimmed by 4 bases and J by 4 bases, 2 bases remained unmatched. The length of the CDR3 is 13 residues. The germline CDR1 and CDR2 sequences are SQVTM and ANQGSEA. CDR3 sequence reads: CSVGTGGIYGYTF. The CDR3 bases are TGCAGCGTTGGGACAGGGGGCATCTATGGCTACACCTTC.

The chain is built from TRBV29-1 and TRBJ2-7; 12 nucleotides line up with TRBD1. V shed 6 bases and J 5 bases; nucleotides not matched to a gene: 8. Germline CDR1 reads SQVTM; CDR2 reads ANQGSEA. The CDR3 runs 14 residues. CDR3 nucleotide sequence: TGCAGCGTGCGACCGGGACAGGGGGCCGACGAGCAGTACTTC. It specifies CSVRPGQGADEQYF.

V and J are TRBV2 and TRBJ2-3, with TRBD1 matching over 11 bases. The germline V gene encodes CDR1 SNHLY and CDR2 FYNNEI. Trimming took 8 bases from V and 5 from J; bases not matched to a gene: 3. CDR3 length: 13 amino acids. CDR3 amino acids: CASGDRGVDTQYF. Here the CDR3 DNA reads TGTGCCAGCGGGGACAGGGGGGTAGATACGCAGTATTTT.